This T cell receptor beta chain was recorded in a study of T cells in Graves' hyperthyroidism and ophthalmopathy. It was RNA transcripts that yielded the amplified TCR beta CDR3 regions. An initial round of RT-PCR targeting the TCR CDR3 relied on the HTBI primer set. TCRdb itself ran the multiplex PCR reads through MiXCR, one entry per CDR3 protein. The sample holds about 340,000 distinct CDR3 sequences, 20% to 25% seen once. CDR1 and CDR2 (germline): MDHEN, SYDVKM. J lost 0 bases, V lost 9 bases, and 10 bases had no gene match. This CDR3 has 15 amino acids. At least ten counts were recorded for this clonotype. The target antigen is unknown. Notes on the study in general: Stable hyperthyroidism and ophthalmopathy were separated using 13 V-J signatures.

The chain has TRBV28 and TRBJ2-7, with 8 bases that match TRBD1. Material for sequencing was blood. The TCR sequence derives from a woman aged 50 to 60 with Graves' hyperthyroidism. The CDR3 bases are TGTGCCAGTGAGGAGCAGGGGGCCAGCTCCTACGAGCAGTACTTC. The encoded protein is CASEEQGASSYEQYF. Using reference TRBV28 and TRBJ2-7 for the parts outside the CDR3, the full variable domain is DVKVTQSSRYLVKRTGEKVFLECVQDMDHENMFWYRQDPGLGLRLIYFSYDVKMKEKGDIPEGYSVSREKKERFSLILESASTNQTSMYLCASEEQGASSYEQYFGPGTRLTVT.